The clone carrying this TCR beta chain was recorded a few times. What it recognizes is unknown. The data were obtained in a study of cytomegalovirus exposure and HLA in healthy donors. Whole-study findings and limits: Analyses of presence/absence relied on an assumption of roughly uniform sequencing depth across donors.

The PCR ran on 60 Vbeta and 13 Jbeta primers. Measured with immunoSEQ multiplex PCR; TCRdb has only the in-frame clones, and not every one. Altogether about 200,000 clones are present, around 80% being singletons, with the ten largest covering 0.22%. The receptor was isolated from a girl aged 2 to 9 in good health and CMV-seronegative. Input material: PBMCs.

The CDR3 reads CASSSGDWENEKLFF. CDR3 bases: TGTGCCAGCAGCTCAGGGGATTGGGAAAATGAAAAACTGTTTTTT. The chain uses TRBV7-9 and TRBJ1-4, with a tentative D call TRBD1 (6 bases). The V gene lost 4 bases and the J gene lost 5 bases, with 14 bases spanning the gap. The CDR3 runs to 15 residues. Per germline, CDR1 SEHNR and CDR2 FQNEAQ (reference sequence).